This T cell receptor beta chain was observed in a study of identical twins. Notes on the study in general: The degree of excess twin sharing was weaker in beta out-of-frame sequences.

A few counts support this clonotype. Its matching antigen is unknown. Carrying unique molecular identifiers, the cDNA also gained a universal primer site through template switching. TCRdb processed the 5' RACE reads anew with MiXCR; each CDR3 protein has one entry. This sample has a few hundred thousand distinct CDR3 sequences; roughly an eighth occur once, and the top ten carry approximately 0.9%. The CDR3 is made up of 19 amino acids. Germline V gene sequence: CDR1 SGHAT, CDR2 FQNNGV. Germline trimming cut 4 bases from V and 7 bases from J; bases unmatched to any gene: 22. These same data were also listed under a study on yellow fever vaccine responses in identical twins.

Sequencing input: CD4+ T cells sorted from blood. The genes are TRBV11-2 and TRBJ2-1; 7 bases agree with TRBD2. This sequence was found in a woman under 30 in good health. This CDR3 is CASSYGVLISGKYFNEQFF. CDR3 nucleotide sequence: TGTGCCAGCAGCTATGGTGTGTTGATAAGCGGGAAGTACTTTAATGAGCAGTTCTTC.